By its share, the clone carrying this T cell receptor (beta chain) is medium-sized. No antigen is known for it. The entry originates in a study of vaccination and CD4 T cells after COVID-19. Whole-study results and caveats: Convalescent patients had a median roughly 86% of post-vaccine SARS-CoV-2-reactive clones that were detected only after vaccination, not before it.

Cultured CD4+ T cell DNA underwent sequencing with the Oncomine TCR Beta short-read assay. One entry per CDR3 protein, called by TCRdb with MiXCR from the PCR reads. The data contain over 15,000 distinct CDR3 sequences, about 40% of them seen just once; the ten biggest clones take up roughly 16%. The CDR3 contains 13 residues. V gave up 6 bases and J gave up 4 bases; unmatched junction bases: 2. Germline V gene data show CDR1 as DFQATT and CDR2 as SNEGSKA (reference sequence). Time point here: late sampling 161 to 241 days after vaccination in a few convalescent patients. Described treatment: approximately nine-day PBMC culture with coronavirus spike peptide pools or control peptides (ViraFEST assay).

The genes are TRBV20-1 and TRBJ2-3, with 12 bases aligning to TRBD2. The TCR originated in a human donor who had recovered from COVID-19. The sample in question was CD4+ T cells from blood, cultured in vitro, obtained about 7 months after SARS-CoV-2 vaccination. The CDR3, as DNA: TGCAGTGCAAGGACTAGCGGGGCAGATACGCAGTATTTT. Amino acids: CSARTSGADTQYF.